This TCR beta chain was documented in a study of blood T cell repertoires in COVID-19. For the study at large: In each case, the material was cDNA or gDNA derived from T cells, B-cell-depleted T cells, or PBMCs.

The CDR3 consists of 15 residues. Germline CDR1 LGHDT, CDR2 YNNKEL (reference sequence). The junction had 13 bases not matched to a gene; V was cut back by 8 bases and J by 6 bases. In the source study's methods: For nucleated cells, counts were estimated from reference gene primer amplification. Measured with immunoSEQ multiplex PCR; TCRdb has only the in-frame clones, and not every one. V and J calls plus clone size are reproduced from that table; the DNA served to infer D and trimming. The table has over 250,000 clones, about 89% seen once. Specimen: peripheral blood. The chain couples TRBV3-1 (or the pseudogene TRBV3-2) to TRBJ2-3, with 8 bases lining up with TRBD2. This clonotype was sampled from a woman between 35 and 50 years old who had recovered from COVID-19. The DNA for the CDR3 is TGTGCCAGCGGCGAAGGCGGGGGGCCATGGGATACGCAGTATTTT. Protein product: CASGEGGGPWDTQYF.